The 10 T cell receptor beta chains below come from one sample, sequenced in a study of blood T cell repertoires in COVID-19. TCRdb keeps only in-frame clones here, not all; method: immunoSEQ multiplex PCR. The repertoire holds about 270,000 clones, with 86% as singletons. Sequenced material: peripheral blood. The receptors come from a man aged 40-49 years with active or convalescent COVID-19.

The chain couples TRBV6-4 to TRBJ2-2, with 8 nucleotides matching TRBD1. With 2 bases clipped from V and 4 bases from J, the junction kept 9 bases outside the gene matches. The CDR3 runs 17 residues. Germline V gives CDR1 MRHNA, CDR2 SNTAGT. The CDR3 DNA sequence: TGTGCCAGCAGTGACAACCCAGGGGGCTGGAGCACCGGGGAGCTGTTTTTT. Its translation is CASSDNPGGWSTGELFF.

The V gene is TRBV5-4, the J gene TRBJ2-1; 9 nucleotides agree with TRBD2. This CDR3 has 14 residues. With V trimmed by 5 bases and J by 4 bases, 4 bases remained unmatched. Germline CDR1 and CDR2: SGHNT and YYREEE (reference sequence). CDR3 sequence (DNA): TGTGCCAGCAGTCCCAGCGGGGGGTACAATGAGCAGTTCTTC. Protein product: CASSPSGGYNEQFF. Full variable domain (remainder filled in from reference TRBV5-4 and TRBJ2-1): ETGVTQSPTHLIKTRGQQVTLRCSSQSGHNTVSWYQQALGQGPQFIFQYYREEENGRGNFPPRFSGLQFPNYSSELNVNALELDDSALYLCASSPSGGYNEQFFGPGTRLTVL.

The V call is TRBV12-5, the J call TRBJ1-1, with D uncertain. CDR1 LGHNT and CDR2 FRNRAP come from the germline V gene. V gave up 3 bases and J gave up 2 bases, with 13 bases separating them. The CDR3 runs 15 residues. The CDR3 DNA reads TGTGCTAGTGGTTTTCCTCCCCCCCTTAACACTGAAGCTTTCTTT. Encoded protein: CASGFPPPLNTEAFF.

The V and J genes are TRBV7-6 and TRBJ2-7, with 9 bases that match TRBD1. Trimming cost V 5 bases and J 5 bases; bases outside gene matches: 7. This CDR3 has 14 amino acids. Germline V lookup: CDR1 SGHVS, CDR2 FNYEAQ. The CDR3 is CASSPGQGSDEQYF. In DNA form, the CDR3 reads TGTGCCAGCAGCCCGGGACAGGGATCGGACGAGCAGTACTTC.

The table lists this clone with a count of one. This chain connects TRBV9 to TRBJ2-7, with 9 bases matching TRBD1. Germline V gives CDR1 SGDLS, CDR2 YYNGEE. The CDR3 covers 16 residues. Trimming took 1 base from V and 2 from J; bases not matched to a gene: 7. CDR3 region: CASSVSGQGPTYEQYF. Here the CDR3 DNA reads TGTGCCAGCAGCGTAAGCGGACAGGGGCCAACCTACGAGCAGTACTTC. Complete variable domain (other parts from reference TRBV9 and TRBJ2-7): DSGVTQTPKHLITATGQRVTLRCSPRSGDLSVYWYQQSLDQGLQFLIQYYNGEERAKGNILERFSAQQFPDLHSELNLSSLELGDSALYFCASSVSGQGPTYEQYFGPGTRLTVT.

V gene TRBV3-1 (or the pseudogene TRBV3-2) combines with J gene TRBJ2-7, with 9 nucleotides matching TRBD1. J was trimmed by 4 bases and V by 3 bases; bases with no gene match: 7. This CDR3 comprises 15 residues. CDR1 and CDR2 from the germline V gene are LGHDT and YNNKEL (reference sequence). The CDR3 region has the DNA TGTGCCAGCAGCCATCGGACAGGGGTCTGGTACGAGCAGTACTTC. Amino acids: CASSHRTGVWYEQYF.

V gene TRBV29-1 combines with J gene TRBJ1-4, with 11 bases matching TRBD1. Germline CDR1 reads SQVTM; CDR2 reads ANQGSEA. The CDR3 contains 13 residues. Losses at the gene ends were 6 bases for V and 8 bases for J; bases not matched to a gene: 5. The CDR3 sequence is CSVTGTGGEKLFF. The CDR3 DNA sequence: TGCAGCGTGACCGGGACAGGGGGAGAAAAACTGTTTTTT.

The chain uses TRBV19 and TRBJ2-7, with TRBD1 matching 9 bases. Germline V gene lookup returns CDR1 LNHDA and CDR2 SQIVND (reference sequence). This CDR3 is built from 15 residues. After removal of 5 bases from V and 4 bases from J, the junction contained 9 bases not matched to a gene. In DNA form, the CDR3 reads TGTGCCAGTAGTCTTCGGCGGGACAGGGCTTACGAGCAGTACTTC. Amino acids: CASSLRRDRAYEQYF.

The chain recombines TRBV18 with TRBJ1-2; D gene ambiguous. This CDR3 has 12 amino acids. Germline CDR1 and CDR2: KGHSH and LQKENI. With 3 bases removed from V and 6 bases from J, the gap between germline ends came to 8 bases. CDR3 amino acids: CASSPGVNGYTF. The CDR3 DNA reads as TGTGCCAGCTCACCCGGGGTCAATGGCTACACCTTC.

This clone was observed a single time. The V gene is TRBV2, the J gene TRBJ1-1; maybe TRBD1 (5 bases). Germline V gene sequence: CDR1 SNHLY, CDR2 FYNNEI. The CDR3 contains 17 residues. V dropped 8 bases and J dropped 6 bases, with 28 bases sitting between them. The CDR3 DNA follows: TGTGCCAGCGGTTATTCGGGCCTGTTAGGGTCAGGGTCTGAAGCTTTCTTT. Translated, it gives CASGYSGLLGSGSEAFF.